The rows below give T cell receptor beta chains drawn from one sample of a study of identical twins. TCRdb itself ran the 5' RACE reads through MiXCR, one entry per CDR3 protein. The data contain over 600,000 distinct CDR3 sequences, approximately 22% of them singletons. These data were likewise used in another study, on T cells expressing NK-cell markers.

Sequencing input: PBMCs. These receptor sequences come from a woman aged 18-30 years in good health. Both conserved end residues are part of each CDR3. Fields, in order: D gene, J gene, V gene, clone size, CDR3 DNA, CDR3 protein. A D gene is named only where the DNA matches it firmly. The listing skips clone size in some rows; elsewhere it reads once, few, many or a size class.

- | TRBJ2-1 | TRBV6-1 | - | TGTGCCAGCAGTGCCTTTTTCTCCTACAATGAGCAGTTCTTC | CASSAFFSYNEQFF
TRBD2 | TRBJ2-7 | TRBV27 | - | TGTGCCAGCAGTTCATTAGCGGGAGGGACCTACGAGCAGTACTTC | CASSSLAGGTYEQYF
- | TRBJ2-7 | TRBV10-3 | - | TGTGCCATCAGGGAGACAGGCCTTTCCTACGAGCAGTACTTC | CAIRETGLSYEQYF
TRBD2 | TRBJ2-7 | TRBV18 | - | TGTGCCAGCTCACCGATGGGGCGGGAGGACTCCTACGAGCAGTACTTC | CASSPMGREDSYEQYF
- | TRBJ1-5 | TRBV6-5 | many | TGTGCCGCACATGGTCAGCCCCAGCATTTT | CAAHGQPQHF
- | TRBJ1-2 | TRBV29-1 | few | TGCAGCGTTGGAGGGGCGGACTATGGCTACACCTTC | CSVGGADYGYTF
- | TRBJ2-7 | TRBV6-1 | - | TGTGCCAGCACCCGAGGGATGGCAACCTACGAGCAGTACTTC | CASTRGMATYEQYF
- | TRBJ2-1 | TRBV7-8 | - | TGTGCCACCTCCGGGCTCCCCCACAATGAGCAGTTCTTC | CATSGLPHNEQFF
TRBD1 | TRBJ1-4 | TRBV10-3 | - | TGTGCCATCAGTGAGTCGGACAGGAGAGCAACTAATGAAAAACTGTTTTTT | CAISESDRRATNEKLFF
TRBD2 | TRBJ2-1 | TRBV20-1 | many | TGCAGTGCTAGCCGGCTAGCGGGGGGGAACAATGAGCAGTTCTTC | CSASRLAGGNNEQFF
TRBD2 | TRBJ2-1 | TRBV4-3 | few | TGCGCCAGCAGCCGGGGGGGACTCGTAGGGAATGAGCAGTTCTTC | CASSRGGLVGNEQFF
- | TRBJ1-1 | TRBV9 | - | TGTGCCAGCAGCGTAGCGTGGGGTTACACTGAAGCTTTCTTT | CASSVAWGYTEAFF
- | TRBJ2-1 | TRBV5-1 | - | TGCGCCAGCAGCTTGTATCCGTACAATGAGCAGTTCTTC | CASSLYPYNEQFF
- | TRBJ2-7 | TRBV7-2 | many | TGTGCCAGCAGCCCTGGGCCCGCCTACGAGCAGTACTTC | CASSPGPAYEQYF
- | TRBJ2-5 | TRBV20-1 | - | TGCAGTGCTAGAGATAGGCGGGCAGGGCCGGGATCCCAGTACTTC | CSARDRRAGPGSQYF
- | TRBJ2-3 | TRBV7-9 | - | TGTGCCAGCAGCCCGAAGGAGTACACTAGCACAGATACGCAGTATTTT | CASSPKEYTSTDTQYF
TRBD2 | TRBJ2-1 | TRBV12-3/TRBV12-4 | - | TGTGCCAGCAGCCAACCAAGGACTAGCGGGATCTCCTACAATGAGCAGTTCTTC | CASSQPRTSGISYNEQFF
TRBD2 | TRBJ2-4 | TRBV12-3/TRBV12-4 | - | TGTGCCAGCAGTTTCGGACTAGCGGGAGGGCTCGAAAACATTCAGTACTTC | CASSFGLAGGLENIQYF
- | TRBJ2-3 | TRBV5-1 | - | TGCGCCAGCAGCTTGCGTGCCGAAACAGATACGCGGTATTTT | CASSLRAETDTRYF
TRBD2 | TRBJ2-7 | TRBV12-5 | few | TGTGCTAGTGGTTTGGAGCGGGGGGGATACGAGCAGTACTTC | CASGLERGGYEQYF
TRBD1 | TRBJ1-2 | TRBV6-5 | - | TGTGCCAGCAGTTACCCAGGGGGGAGAGATGGCTACACCTTC | CASSYPGGRDGYTF
- | TRBJ2-7 | TRBV12-3/TRBV12-4 | few | TGTGCCAGCAGTTTAAGGCTCTCAAGGGGGTCCTACGAGCAGTACTTC | CASSLRLSRGSYEQYF
TRBD1 | TRBJ1-2 | TRBV20-1 | - | TGCAGTGCTAGAGGACAGGGGCTCGGCTATGGCTACACCTTC | CSARGQGLGYGYTF
- | TRBJ1-6 | TRBV9 | few | TGTGCCAGCAGCGTTACAGGGCTCGATTCACCCCTCCACTTT | CASSVTGLDSPLHF
- | TRBJ2-7 | TRBV12-3/TRBV12-4 | few | TGTGCCAGCAGTTTACCCCCTCTCTACGAGCAGTACTTC | CASSLPPLYEQYF
- | TRBJ2-3 | TRBV5-6 | many | TGTGCCGAGACTATTTGGGGCACAGATACGCAGTATTTT | CAETIWGTDTQYF
TRBD2 | TRBJ2-2 | TRBV20-1 | - | TGCAGTGCCAGGATTGCGGGGGGGCCGGGGACCGGGGAGCTGTTTTTT | CSARIAGGPGTGELFF
TRBD2 | TRBJ2-5 | TRBV20-1 | - | TGCAGTGCTCCCGGGGGGGCCCAGAGGACCCAGTACTTC | CSAPGGAQRTQYF
- | TRBJ2-7 | TRBV12-3/TRBV12-4 | - | TGTGCCAGCAGCGCAAACCCCTACAGGAACTACGAGCAGTACTTC | CASSANPYRNYEQYF
- | TRBJ2-1 | TRBV20-1 | - | TGCAGTGCTAGCGGGGCAGGGGAAGGGTATTGGTTCTTC | CSASGAGEGYWFF
- | TRBJ2-2 | TRBV15 | - | TGTGCCACCAGCAGAGATCGCCAGTGGACCGGGGAGCTGTTTTTT | CATSRDRQWTGELFF
TRBD1 | TRBJ2-1 | TRBV12-3/TRBV12-4 | few | TGTGCCAGCACCTCGGGACAGGGCCCCTACAATGAGCAGTTCTTC | CASTSGQGPYNEQFF
TRBD2 | TRBJ2-1 | TRBV7-2 | - | TGTGCCAGCAGCCAGGGACTAGCGGGGGGGCCTGGCAATGAGCAGTTCTTC | CASSQGLAGGPGNEQFF
TRBD1 | TRBJ2-3 | TRBV5-1 | - | TGCGCCAGCAGCTTGGTTGGACAGGGAGTTATGCCGCAGTATTTT | CASSLVGQGVMPQYF
- | TRBJ2-5 | TRBV6-2/TRBV6-3 | - | TGTGCCAGCAGTTATGTACAGACCCAGTACTTC | CASSYVQTQYF
- | TRBJ2-7 | TRBV30 | few | TGTGCCTGGCGCGTGTTCCGGAGAGGACAATACGAGCAGTACTTC | CAWRVFRRGQYEQYF
- | TRBJ1-5 | TRBV7-9 | - | TGTGCCAGCAGCCCCCCGGCGGGGGGAAATCAGCCCCAGCATTTT | CASSPPAGGNQPQHF
- | TRBJ2-3 | TRBV25-1 | many | TGTGCCAGCACCAGAAGGGGATCCACAGATACGCAGTATTTT | CASTRRGSTDTQYF
- | TRBJ1-5 | TRBV7-9 | few | TGTGCCAGCAGCTTTTCGGCAGCCGTTGACCAGCATTTT | CASSFSAAVDQHF
- | TRBJ2-7 | TRBV29-1 | many | TGCAGCGTTGAAGCCGGCAGGGGCTACGAGCAGTACTTC | CSVEAGRGYEQYF
TRBD1 | TRBJ2-1 | TRBV10-3 | - | TGTGCCATCAGCCCCTCCCCGGGACAGGGGGTTGGTGAGCAGTTCTTC | CAISPSPGQGVGEQFF
TRBD2 | TRBJ2-1 | TRBV6-5 | few | TGTGCCAGCAGTTTGTCGAGCGGGGGGAGGCCGACCCCCTACAATGAGCAGTTCTTC | CASSLSSGGRPTPYNEQFF
TRBD1 | TRBJ1-5 | TRBV20-1 | few | TGCAGTGCCCCTAGACAGGGGGTTGAGGAGCCCCAGCATTTT | CSAPRQGVEEPQHF
TRBD2 | TRBJ2-3 | TRBV6-2/TRBV6-3 | - | TGTGCCAGCAGTTACAGGACTAGCGGATCCACAGATACGCAGTATTTT | CASSYRTSGSTDTQYF
- | TRBJ2-1 | TRBV20-1 | - | TGCAGTGCTAGGGTGCAGGGGACCTACAATGAGCAGTTCTTC | CSARVQGTYNEQFF
- | TRBJ2-7 | TRBV29-1 | few | TGCAGCGTTGACTCTTCGTCTTACGAGCAGTACTTC | CSVDSSSYEQYF
TRBD2 | TRBJ2-1 | TRBV25-1 | few | TGTGCCAGCAGTGAACCTAGCGGGAGTGATGAGCAGTTCTTC | CASSEPSGSDEQFF
- | TRBJ1-1 | TRBV7-9 | - | TGTGCCAGCAGCTTGGGGGGGCCTAGCGCTTTCTTT | CASSLGGPSAFF
- | TRBJ2-7 | TRBV27 | - | TGTGCCAGCATCAAAACAGGGCACGGCGAGCAGTACTTC | CASIKTGHGEQYF
- | TRBJ2-7 | TRBV6-1 | - | TGTGCCAGCAGCTCCCGACAGGCTAACTCCTACGAGCAGTACTTC | CASSSRQANSYEQYF
- | TRBJ1-4 | TRBV20-1 | few | TGCAGTGCAGATGCCCGGGACTCCGGCTGGGAGAAACTGTTTTTT | CSADARDSGWEKLFF
- | TRBJ1-2 | TRBV3-1 | few | TGTGCCAGCAGCCAAGAGGGGGCGTCGATAGCTGGCGGCTACACCTTC | CASSQEGASIAGGYTF
TRBD1 | TRBJ1-2 | TRBV20-1 | - | TGCAGTGCTAGAGTGGGACAGGTCTATGGCTACACCTTC | CSARVGQVYGYTF
TRBD2 | TRBJ2-7 | TRBV7-2 | - | TGTGCCAGCAGCTCTCGAGCGGGAGAAGGGGAGCAGTACTTC | CASSSRAGEGEQYF
- | TRBJ2-1 | TRBV20-1 | - | TGCAGTGCTAGCCTCCCCGGCCTCTCCTATGAGCAGTTCTTC | CSASLPGLSYEQFF
- | TRBJ2-1 | TRBV20-1 | few | TGCAGTGCTAGAGTTGGCAGGGAAAGCTACAATGAGCAGTTCTTC | CSARVGRESYNEQFF
TRBD2 | TRBJ2-3 | TRBV12-3/TRBV12-4 | few | TGTGCCACCTCACCGGGACTAGCGGCTAGCACAGATACGCAGTATTTT | CATSPGLAASTDTQYF
TRBD2 | TRBJ2-7 | TRBV9 | - | TGTGCCAGCAGCGTAGTGGCTAGCGGGAATCCCCCTTACGAGCAGTACTTC | CASSVVASGNPPYEQYF
- | TRBJ1-2 | TRBV29-1 | few | TGCAGCGTTGAAGAATTGGGATACTATGGCTACACCTTC | CSVEELGYYGYTF
- | TRBJ1-5 | TRBV6-1 | few | TGTGCCAGCAGTATGGGCGAAAATCAGCCCCAGCATTTT | CASSMGENQPQHF